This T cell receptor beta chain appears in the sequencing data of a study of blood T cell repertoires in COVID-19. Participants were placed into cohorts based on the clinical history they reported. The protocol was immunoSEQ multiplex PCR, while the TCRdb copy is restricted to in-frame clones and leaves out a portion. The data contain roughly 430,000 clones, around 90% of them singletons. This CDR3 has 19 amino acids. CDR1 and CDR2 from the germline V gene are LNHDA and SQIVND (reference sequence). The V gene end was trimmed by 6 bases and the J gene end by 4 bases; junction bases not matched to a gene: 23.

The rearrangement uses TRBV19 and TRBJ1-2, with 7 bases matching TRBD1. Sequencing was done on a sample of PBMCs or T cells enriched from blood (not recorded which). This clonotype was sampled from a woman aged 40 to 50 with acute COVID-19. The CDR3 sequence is CASSRDPTGDNYLRYGYTF. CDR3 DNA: TGTGCCAGTAGCAGGGATCCTACAGGGGATAACTACCTTCGCTATGGCTACACCTTC.